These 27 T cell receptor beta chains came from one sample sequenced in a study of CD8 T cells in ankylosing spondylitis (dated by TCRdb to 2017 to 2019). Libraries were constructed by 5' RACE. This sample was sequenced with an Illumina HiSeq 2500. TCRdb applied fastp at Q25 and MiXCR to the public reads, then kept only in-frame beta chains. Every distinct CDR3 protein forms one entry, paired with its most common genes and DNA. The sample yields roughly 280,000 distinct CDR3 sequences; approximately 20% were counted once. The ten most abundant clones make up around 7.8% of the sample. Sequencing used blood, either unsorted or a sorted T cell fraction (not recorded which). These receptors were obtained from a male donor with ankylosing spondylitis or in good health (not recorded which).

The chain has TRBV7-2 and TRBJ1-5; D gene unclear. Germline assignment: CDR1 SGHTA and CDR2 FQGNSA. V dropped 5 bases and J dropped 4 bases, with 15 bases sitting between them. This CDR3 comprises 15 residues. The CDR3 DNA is TGTGCCAGCAGCCCCTGGGGAACTGCAAATCAGCCCCAGCATTTT. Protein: CASSPWGTANQPQHF. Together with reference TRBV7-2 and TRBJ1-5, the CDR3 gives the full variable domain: GAGVSQSPSNKVTEKGKDVELRCDPISGHTALYWYRQSLGQGLEFLIYFQGNSAPDKSGLPSDRFSAERTGGSVSTLTIQRTQQEDSAVYLCASSPWGTANQPQHFGDGTRLSIL.

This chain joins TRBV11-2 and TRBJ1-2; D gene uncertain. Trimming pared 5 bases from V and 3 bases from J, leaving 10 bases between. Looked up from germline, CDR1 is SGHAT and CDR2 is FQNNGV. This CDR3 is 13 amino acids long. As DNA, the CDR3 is TGTGCCAGCAGCCGAGGGATCGACTATGGCTACACCTTC. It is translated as CASSRGIDYGYTF.

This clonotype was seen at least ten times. CDR3 sequence: CSARSGAVREQYV. The DNA of the CDR3 is TGCAGTGCTAGAAGCGGGGCCGTGAGGGAGCAGTACGTC. The rearrangement uses TRBV20-1 and TRBJ2-7; the match to TRBD2 covers 7 bases. Trimming cost V 2 bases and J 7 bases; bases outside gene matches: 8. The CDR3 totals 13 residues. Germline CDR1 is DFQATT and CDR2 is SNEGSKA (reference sequence).

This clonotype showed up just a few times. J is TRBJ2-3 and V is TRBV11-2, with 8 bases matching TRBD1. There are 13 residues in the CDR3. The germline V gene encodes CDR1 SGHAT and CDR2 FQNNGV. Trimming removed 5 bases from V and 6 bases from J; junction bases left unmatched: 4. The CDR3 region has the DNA TGTGCCAGCAGCCCTGACAGGGGTGATACGCAGTATTTT. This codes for CASSPDRGDTQYF.

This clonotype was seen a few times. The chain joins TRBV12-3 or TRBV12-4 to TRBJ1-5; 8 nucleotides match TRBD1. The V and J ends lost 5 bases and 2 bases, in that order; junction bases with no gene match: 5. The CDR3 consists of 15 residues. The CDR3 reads CASSQGAAGNQPQHF. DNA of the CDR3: TGTGCCAGCAGTCAGGGGGCGGCTGGCAATCAGCCCCAGCATTTT.

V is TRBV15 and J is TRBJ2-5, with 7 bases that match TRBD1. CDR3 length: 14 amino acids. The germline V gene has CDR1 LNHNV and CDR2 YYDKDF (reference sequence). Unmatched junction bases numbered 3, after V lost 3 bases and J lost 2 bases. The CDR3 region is CATSRGTEQETQYF. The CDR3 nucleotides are TGTGCCACCAGCAGGGGGACAGAACAAGAGACCCAGTACTTC. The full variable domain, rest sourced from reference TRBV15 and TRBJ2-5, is DAMVIQNPRYQVTQFGKPVTLSCSQTLNHNVMYWYQQKSSQAPKLLFHYYDKDFNNEADTPDNFQSRRPNTSFCFLDIRSPGLGDTAMYLCATSRGTEQETQYFGPGTRLLVL.

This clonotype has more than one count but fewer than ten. The chain's CDR3 is CASSLFGTAKNSPLHF. In nucleotides, the CDR3 is TGTGCCAGCAGCTTGTTTGGGACAGCTAAGAATTCACCCCTCCACTTT. The chain recombines TRBV5-8 with TRBJ1-6; 7 bases map to TRBD1. CDR3 length: 16 residues. V shed 1 base, J shed 7 bases, and the junction held 8 bases outside the gene matches. CDR1 and CDR2 from the germline V gene are SGHTS and YDEGEE.

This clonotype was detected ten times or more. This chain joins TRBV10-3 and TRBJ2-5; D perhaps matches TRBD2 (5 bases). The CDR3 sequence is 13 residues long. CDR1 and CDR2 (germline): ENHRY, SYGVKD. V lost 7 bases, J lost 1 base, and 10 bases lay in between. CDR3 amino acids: CAITASRQETQYF. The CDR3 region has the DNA TGTGCCATCACGGCTAGCCGCCAAGAGACCCAGTACTTC.

This CDR3 is CASSPQGTEQYV. The CDR3 DNA reads as TGCGCCAGCAGCCCACAGGGGACCGAGCAGTACGTC. The gene calls are TRBV5-1 and TRBJ2-7; 7 nucleotides line up with TRBD1. Germline V CDR1 and CDR2: SGHRS, YFSETQ. V trimming: 4 bases; J trimming: 6 bases; junction bases outside the gene matches: 4. There are 12 residues in the CDR3.

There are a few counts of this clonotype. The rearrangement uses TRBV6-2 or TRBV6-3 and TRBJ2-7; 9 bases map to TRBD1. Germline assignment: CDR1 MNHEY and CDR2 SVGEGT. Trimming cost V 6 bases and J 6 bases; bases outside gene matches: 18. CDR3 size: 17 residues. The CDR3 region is CASRNPKRDRGSAEQYV. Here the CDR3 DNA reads TGTGCCAGCAGGAACCCCAAAAGAGACAGGGGGTCCGCCGAGCAGTACGTC.

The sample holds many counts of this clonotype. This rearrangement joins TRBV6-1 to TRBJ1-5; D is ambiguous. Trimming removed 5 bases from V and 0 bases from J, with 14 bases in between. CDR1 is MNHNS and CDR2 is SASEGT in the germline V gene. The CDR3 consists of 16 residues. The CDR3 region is CASSPRRPNSNQPQHF. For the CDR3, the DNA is TGTGCCAGCAGTCCCCGTAGGCCTAATAGCAATCAGCCCCAGCATTTT.

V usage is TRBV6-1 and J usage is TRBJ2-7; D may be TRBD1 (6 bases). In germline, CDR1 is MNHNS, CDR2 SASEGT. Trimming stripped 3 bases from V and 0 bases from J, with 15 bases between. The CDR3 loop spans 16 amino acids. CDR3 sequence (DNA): TGTGCCAGCAGTGAGACAGGTACCTGGTACTCCTACGAGCAGTACGTC. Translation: CASSETGTWYSYEQYV.

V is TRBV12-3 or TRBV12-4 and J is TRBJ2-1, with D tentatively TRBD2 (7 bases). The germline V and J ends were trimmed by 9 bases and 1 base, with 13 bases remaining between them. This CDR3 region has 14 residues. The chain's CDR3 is CASTEGGSYNEQFF. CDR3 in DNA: TGTGCCAGTACTGAGGGGGGGTCCTACAATGAGCAGTTCTTC.

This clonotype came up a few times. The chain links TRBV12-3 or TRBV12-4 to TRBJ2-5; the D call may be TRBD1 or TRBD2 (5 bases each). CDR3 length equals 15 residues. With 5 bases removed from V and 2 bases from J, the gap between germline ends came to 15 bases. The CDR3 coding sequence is TGTGCCAGCAGTGGGGCCGCCGGGGCTCAAGAGACCCAGTACTTC. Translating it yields CASSGAAGAQETQYF.

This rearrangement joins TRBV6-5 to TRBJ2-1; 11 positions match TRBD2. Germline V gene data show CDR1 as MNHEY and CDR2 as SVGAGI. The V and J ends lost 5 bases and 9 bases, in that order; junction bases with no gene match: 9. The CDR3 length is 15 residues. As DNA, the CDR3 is TGTGCCAGCAGTAGTCGATCTAGCGGGGGGATTGAGCAGTTCTTC. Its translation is CASSSRSSGGIEQFF.

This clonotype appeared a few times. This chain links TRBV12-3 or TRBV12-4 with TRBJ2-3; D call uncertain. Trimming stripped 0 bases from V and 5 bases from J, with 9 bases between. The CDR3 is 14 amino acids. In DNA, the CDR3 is TGTGCCAGCAGTTTAGCGCTACGCGGAGATACGCAGTATTTT. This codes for CASSLALRGDTQYF.

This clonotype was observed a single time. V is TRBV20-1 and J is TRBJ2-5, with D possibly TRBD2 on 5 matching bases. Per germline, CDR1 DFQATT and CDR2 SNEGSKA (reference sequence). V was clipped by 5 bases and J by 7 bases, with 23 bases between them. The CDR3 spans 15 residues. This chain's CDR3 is CSAVTRASWSGTQYF. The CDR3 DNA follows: TGCAGTGCTGTGACTCGGGCTAGCTGGTCGGGGACCCAGTACTTC.

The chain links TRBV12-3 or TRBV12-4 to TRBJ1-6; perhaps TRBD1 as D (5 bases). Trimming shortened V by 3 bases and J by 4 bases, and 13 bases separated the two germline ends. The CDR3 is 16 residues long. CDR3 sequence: CASSLGGRGYNSPLHF. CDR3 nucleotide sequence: TGTGCCAGCAGTTTGGGGGGGAGAGGTTATAATTCACCCCTCCACTTT.

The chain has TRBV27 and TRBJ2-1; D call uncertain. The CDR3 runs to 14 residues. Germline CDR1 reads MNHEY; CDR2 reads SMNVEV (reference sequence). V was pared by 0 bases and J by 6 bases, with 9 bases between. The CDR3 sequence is CASSLSWGINEQFF. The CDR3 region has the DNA TGTGCCAGCAGTTTATCGTGGGGTATCAATGAGCAGTTCTTC.

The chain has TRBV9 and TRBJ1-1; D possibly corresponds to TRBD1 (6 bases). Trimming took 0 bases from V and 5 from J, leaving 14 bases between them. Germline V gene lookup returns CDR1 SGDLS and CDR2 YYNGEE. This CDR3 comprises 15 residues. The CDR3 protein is CASSVGEGGWTEAFF. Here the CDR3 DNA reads TGTGCCAGCAGCGTAGGGGAAGGGGGGTGGACTGAAGCTTTCTTT.

The CDR3 loop reads CAWSPGGTEAFF. The CDR3 DNA is TGTGCCTGGAGTCCAGGGGGCACTGAAGCTTTCTTT. The genes are TRBV30 and TRBJ1-1; 7 nucleotides match TRBD1. Germline CDR1 reads GTSNPN; CDR2 reads SVGIG (reference sequence). The CDR3 sequence is 12 residues long. With V trimmed by 2 bases and J by 4 bases, 1 base remained unmatched.

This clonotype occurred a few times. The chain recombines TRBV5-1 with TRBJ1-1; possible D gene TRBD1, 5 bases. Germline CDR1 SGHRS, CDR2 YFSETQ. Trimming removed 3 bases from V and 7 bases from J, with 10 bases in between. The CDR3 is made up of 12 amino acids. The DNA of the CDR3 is TGCGCCAGCAGCTCGGGGACGGATGAAGCTTTCTTT. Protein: CASSSGTDEAFF.

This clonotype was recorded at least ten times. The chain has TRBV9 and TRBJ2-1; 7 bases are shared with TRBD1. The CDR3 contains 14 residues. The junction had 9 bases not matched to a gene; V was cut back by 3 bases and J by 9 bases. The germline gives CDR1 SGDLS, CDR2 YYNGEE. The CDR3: CASSAGQARGEQFF. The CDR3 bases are TGTGCCAGCAGCGCAGGACAGGCCCGTGGTGAGCAGTTCTTC.

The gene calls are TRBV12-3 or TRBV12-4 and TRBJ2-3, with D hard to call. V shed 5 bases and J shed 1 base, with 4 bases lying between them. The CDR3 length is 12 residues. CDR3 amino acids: CASSDRTDTQYF. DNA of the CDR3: TGTGCCAGCAGTGACCGCACAGATACGCAGTATTTT.

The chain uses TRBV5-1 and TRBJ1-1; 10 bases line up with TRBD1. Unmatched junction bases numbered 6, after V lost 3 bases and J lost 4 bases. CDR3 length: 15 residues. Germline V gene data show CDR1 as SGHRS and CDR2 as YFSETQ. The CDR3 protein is CASSWGQGSSTEAFF. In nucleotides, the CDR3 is TGCGCCAGCAGCTGGGGACAGGGGTCGTCCACTGAAGCTTTCTTT.

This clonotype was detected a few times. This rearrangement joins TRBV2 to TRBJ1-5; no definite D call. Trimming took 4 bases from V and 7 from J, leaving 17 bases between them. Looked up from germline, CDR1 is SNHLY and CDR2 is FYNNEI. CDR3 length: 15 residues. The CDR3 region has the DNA TGTGCCAGCAGTGCCGCCGGCGGGGTCCTACAGCCCCAGCATTTT. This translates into CASSAAGGVLQPQHF.

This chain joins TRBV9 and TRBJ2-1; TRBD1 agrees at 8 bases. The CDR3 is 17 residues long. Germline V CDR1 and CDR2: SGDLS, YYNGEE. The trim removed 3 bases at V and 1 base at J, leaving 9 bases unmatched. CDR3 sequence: CASSGDPTGGSYNEQFF. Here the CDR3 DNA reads TGTGCCAGCAGCGGCGATCCTACAGGGGGTTCCTACAATGAGCAGTTCTTC.